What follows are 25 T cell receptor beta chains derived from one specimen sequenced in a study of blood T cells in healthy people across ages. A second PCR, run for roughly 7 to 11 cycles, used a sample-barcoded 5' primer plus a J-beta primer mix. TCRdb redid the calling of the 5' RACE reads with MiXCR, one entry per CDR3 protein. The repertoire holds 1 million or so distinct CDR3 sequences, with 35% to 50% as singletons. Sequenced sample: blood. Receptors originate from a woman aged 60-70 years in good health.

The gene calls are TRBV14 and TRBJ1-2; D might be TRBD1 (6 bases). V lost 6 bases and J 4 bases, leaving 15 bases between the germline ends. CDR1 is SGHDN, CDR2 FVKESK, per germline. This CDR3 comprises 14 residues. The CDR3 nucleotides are TGTGCCAGCAGTCCAGGGGTTGGGAGCTATGGCTACACCTTC. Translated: CASSPGVGSYGYTF. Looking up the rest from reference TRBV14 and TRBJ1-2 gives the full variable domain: EAGVTQFPSHSVIEKGQTVTLRCDPISGHDNLYWYRRVMGKEIKFLLHFVKESKQDESGMPNNRFLAERTGGTYSTLKVQPAELEDSGVYFCASSPGVGSYGYTFGSGTRLTVV.

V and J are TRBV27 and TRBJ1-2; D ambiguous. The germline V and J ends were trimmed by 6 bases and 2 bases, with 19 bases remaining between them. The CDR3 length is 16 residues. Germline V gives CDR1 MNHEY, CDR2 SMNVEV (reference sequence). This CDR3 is CASSSRGVGQNYGYTF. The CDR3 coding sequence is TGTGCCAGCAGCTCCCGCGGTGTCGGGCAAAACTATGGCTACACCTTC.

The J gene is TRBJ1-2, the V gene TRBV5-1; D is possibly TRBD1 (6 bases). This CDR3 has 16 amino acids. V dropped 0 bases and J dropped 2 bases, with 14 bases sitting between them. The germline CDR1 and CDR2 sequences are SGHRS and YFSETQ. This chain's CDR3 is CASSLDPGGLNYGYTF. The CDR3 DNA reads TGCGCCAGCAGCTTGGACCCGGGGGGCTTGAACTATGGCTACACCTTC.

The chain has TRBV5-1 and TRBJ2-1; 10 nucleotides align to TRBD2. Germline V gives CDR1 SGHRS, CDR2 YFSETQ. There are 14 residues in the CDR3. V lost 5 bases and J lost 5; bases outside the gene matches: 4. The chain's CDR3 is CASRRSGRDNEQFF. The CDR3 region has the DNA TGCGCCAGCAGACGGAGCGGGAGGGACAATGAGCAGTTCTTC.

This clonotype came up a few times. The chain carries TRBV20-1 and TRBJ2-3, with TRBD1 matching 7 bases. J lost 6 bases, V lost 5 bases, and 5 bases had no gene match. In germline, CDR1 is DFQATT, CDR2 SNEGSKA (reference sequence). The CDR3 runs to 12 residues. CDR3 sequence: CSAGLTGDTQYF. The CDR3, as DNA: TGCAGTGCTGGCTTGACAGGGGATACGCAGTATTTT.

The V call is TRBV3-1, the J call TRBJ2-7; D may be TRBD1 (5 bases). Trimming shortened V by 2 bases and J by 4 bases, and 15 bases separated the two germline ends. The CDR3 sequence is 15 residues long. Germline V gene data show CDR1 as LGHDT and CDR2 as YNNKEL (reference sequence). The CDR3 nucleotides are TGTGCCAGCAGCCAACTGACAGTACGTCCGTACGAGCAGTACTTC. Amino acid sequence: CASSQLTVRPYEQYF.

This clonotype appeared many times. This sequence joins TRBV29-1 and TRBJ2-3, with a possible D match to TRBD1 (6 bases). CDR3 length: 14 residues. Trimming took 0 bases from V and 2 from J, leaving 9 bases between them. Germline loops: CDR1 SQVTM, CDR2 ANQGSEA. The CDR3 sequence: CSVEDGTNTDTQYF. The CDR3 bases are TGCAGCGTTGAAGATGGGACAAACACAGATACGCAGTATTTT.

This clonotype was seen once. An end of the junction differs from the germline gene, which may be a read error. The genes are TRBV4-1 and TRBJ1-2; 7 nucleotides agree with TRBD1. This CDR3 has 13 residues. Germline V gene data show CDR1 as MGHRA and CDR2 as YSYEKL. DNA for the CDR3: TGCGCCAGCAGCCACGAGACAGGGTATGACTACACCTTC. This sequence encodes CASSHETGYDYTF.

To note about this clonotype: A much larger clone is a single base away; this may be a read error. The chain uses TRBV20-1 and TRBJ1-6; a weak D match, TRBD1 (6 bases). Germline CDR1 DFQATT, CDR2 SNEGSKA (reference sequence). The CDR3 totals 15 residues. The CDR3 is CSARDGRGGNSPPHF. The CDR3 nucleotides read TGCAGTGCTAGAGATGGTCGGGGGGGCAATTCACCCCCCCACTTT.

In DNA form, the CDR3 reads TGCGCCAGCAGTATAGGGACAGGGGAAGCTTTCTTT. This sequence encodes CASSIGTGEAFF. J is TRBJ1-1 and V is TRBV5-1, with 9 bases fitting TRBD1. After removal of 5 bases from V and 8 bases from J, the junction contained 4 bases not matched to a gene. CDR1 and CDR2 from the germline V gene are SGHRS and YFSETQ. CDR3 size: 12 residues.

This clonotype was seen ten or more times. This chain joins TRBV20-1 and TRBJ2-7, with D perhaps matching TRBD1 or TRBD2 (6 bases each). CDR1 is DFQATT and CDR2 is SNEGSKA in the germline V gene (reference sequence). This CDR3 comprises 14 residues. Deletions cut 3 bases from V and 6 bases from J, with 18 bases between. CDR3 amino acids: CSASRGQGYSEQYF. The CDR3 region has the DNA TGCAGTGCTAGTCGGGGGCAGGGTTATTCCGAGCAGTACTTC.

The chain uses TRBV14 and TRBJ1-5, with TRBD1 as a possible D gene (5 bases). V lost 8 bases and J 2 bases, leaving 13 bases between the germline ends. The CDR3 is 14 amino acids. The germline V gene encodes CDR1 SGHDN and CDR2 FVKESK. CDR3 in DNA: TGTGCCAGCGGCCCCCCAGGGCGCAATCAGCCCCAGCATTTT. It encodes CASGPPGRNQPQHF.

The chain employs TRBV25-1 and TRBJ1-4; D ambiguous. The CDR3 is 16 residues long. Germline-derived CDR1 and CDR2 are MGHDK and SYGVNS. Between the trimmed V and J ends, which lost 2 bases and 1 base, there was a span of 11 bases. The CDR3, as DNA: TGTGCCAGCAGTGAAAGGAGGGTTGGAACTAATGAAAAACTGTTTTTT. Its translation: CASSERRVGTNEKLFF.

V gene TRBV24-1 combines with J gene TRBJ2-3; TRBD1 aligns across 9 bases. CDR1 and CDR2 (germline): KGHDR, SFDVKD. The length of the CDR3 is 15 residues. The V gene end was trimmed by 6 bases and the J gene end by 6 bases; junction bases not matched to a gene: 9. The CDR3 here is CATSSTGGVEDTQYF. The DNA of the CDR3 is TGTGCCACCAGTTCAACAGGGGGCGTGGAGGATACGCAGTATTTT.

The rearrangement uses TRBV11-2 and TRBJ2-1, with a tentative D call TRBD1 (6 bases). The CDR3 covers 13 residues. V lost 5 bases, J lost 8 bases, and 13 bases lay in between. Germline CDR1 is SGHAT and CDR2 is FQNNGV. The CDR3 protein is CASSVMGADEQFF. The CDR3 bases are TGTGCCAGCAGCGTCATGGGGGCTGATGAGCAGTTCTTC.

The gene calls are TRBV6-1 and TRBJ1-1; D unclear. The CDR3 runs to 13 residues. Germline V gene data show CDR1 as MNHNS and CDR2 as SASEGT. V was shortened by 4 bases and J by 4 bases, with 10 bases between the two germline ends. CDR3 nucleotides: TGTGCCAGCAGTGTACGAGGTGTCACTGAAGCTTTCTTT. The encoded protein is CASSVRGVTEAFF.

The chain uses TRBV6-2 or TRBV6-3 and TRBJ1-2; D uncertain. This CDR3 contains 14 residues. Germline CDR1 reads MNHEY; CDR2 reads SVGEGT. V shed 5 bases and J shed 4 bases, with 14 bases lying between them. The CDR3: CASSHGGSGYGYTF. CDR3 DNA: TGTGCCAGCAGTCACGGTGGAAGCGGCTATGGCTACACCTTC.

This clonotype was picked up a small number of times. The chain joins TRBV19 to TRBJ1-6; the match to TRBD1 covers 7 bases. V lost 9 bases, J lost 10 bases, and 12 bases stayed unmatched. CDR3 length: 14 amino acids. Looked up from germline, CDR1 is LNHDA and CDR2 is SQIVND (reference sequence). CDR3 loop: CASSITGVESPLHF. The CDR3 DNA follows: TGTGCCAGCTCCATAACAGGGGTAGAGTCACCCCTCCACTTT.

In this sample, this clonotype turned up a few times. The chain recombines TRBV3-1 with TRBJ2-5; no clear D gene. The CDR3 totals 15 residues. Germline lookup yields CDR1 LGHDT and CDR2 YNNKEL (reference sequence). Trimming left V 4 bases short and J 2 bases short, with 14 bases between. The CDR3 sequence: CASSPVVKPQETQYF. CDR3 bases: TGTGCCAGCAGCCCCGTAGTAAAGCCACAAGAGACCCAGTACTTC.

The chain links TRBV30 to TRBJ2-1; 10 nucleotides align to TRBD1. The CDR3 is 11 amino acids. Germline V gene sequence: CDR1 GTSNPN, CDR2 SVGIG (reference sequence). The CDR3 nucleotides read TGTGTCTGTAGAGGACAGGGGGTTCAGTTCTTC. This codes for CVCRGQGVQFF.

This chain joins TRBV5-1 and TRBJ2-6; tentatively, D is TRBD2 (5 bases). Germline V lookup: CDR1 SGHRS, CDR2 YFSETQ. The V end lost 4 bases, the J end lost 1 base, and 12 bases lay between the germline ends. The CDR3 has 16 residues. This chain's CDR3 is CASSLRRPSGANVLTF. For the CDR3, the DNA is TGCGCCAGCAGCCTCCGGAGGCCATCTGGGGCCAACGTCCTGACTTTC.

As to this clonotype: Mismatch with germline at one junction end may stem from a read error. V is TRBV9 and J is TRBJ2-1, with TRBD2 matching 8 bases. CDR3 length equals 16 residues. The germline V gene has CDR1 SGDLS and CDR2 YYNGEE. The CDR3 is CASSAPGGASFNERFF. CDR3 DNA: TGTGCCAGCAGCGCCCCGGGAGGGGCTAGTTTCAATGAGCGGTTCTTC.

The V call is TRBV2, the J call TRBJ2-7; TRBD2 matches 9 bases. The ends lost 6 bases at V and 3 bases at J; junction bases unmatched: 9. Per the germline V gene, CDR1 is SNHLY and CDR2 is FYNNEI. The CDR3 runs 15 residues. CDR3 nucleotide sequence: TGTGCCAGCAGCCCCCGGGGCGGGAGGGACTACGAGCAGTACTTC. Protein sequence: CASSPRGGRDYEQYF.

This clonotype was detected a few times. The CDR3 spells CASSLGGLSTDTQYF. CDR3 bases: TGTGCCAGCAGTTTAGGCGGGCTTAGCACAGATACGCAGTATTTT. This chain links TRBV28 with TRBJ2-3, with D perhaps matching TRBD2 (5 bases). The CDR3 sequence is 15 residues long. V was cut by 2 bases and J by 0 bases, with 9 bases left in between. Germline lookup yields CDR1 MDHEN and CDR2 SYDVKM.

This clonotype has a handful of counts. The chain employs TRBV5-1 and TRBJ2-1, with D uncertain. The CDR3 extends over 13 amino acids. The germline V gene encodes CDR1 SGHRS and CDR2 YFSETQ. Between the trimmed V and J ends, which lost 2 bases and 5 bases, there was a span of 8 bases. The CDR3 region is CASSLRADNEQFF. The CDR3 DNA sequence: TGCGCCAGCAGCTTACGGGCCGACAATGAGCAGTTCTTC.